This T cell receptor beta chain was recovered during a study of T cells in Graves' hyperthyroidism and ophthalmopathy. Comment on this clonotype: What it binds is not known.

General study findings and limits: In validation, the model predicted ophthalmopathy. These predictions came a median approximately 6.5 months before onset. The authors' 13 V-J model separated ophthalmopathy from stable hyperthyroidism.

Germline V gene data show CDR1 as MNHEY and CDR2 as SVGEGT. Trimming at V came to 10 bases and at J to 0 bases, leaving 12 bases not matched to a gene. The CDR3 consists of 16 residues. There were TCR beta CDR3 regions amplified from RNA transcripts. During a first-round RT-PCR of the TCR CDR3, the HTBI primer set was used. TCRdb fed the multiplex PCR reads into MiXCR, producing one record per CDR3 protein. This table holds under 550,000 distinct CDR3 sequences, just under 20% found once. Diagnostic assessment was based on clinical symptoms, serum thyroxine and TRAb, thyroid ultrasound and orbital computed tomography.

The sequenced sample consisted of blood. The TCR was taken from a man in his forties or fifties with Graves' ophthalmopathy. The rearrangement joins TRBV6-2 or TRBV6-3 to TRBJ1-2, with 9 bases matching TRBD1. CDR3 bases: TGTGCCATCAGAACTGGACAGGGGTTAGCTAACTATGGCTACACCTTC. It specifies CAIRTGQGLANYGYTF.